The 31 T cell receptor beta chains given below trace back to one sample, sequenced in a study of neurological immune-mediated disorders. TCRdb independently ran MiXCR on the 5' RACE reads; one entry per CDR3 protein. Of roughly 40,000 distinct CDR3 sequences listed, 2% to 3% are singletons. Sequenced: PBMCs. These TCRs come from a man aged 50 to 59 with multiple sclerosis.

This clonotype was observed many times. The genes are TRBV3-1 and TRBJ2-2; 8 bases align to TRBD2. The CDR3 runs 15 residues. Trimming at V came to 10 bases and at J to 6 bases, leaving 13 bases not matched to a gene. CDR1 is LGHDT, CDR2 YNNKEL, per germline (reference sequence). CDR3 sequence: CATSLAGLAPGELFF. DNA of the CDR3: TGTGCCACCTCCTTGGCAGGACTAGCCCCCGGGGAGCTGTTTTTT. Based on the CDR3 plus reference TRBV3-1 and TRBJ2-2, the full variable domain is DTAVSQTPKYLVTQMGNDKSIKCEQNLGHDTMYWYKQDSKKFLKIMFSYNNKELIINETVPNRFSPKSPDKAHLNLHINSLELGDSAVYFCATSLAGLAPGELFFGEGSRLTVL.

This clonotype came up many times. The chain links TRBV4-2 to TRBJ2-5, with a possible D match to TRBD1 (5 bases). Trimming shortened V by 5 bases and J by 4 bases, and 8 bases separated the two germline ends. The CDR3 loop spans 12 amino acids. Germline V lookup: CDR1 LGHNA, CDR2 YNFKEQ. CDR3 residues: CASSSTGETQYF. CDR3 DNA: TGTGCCAGCAGCAGCACAGGAGAGACCCAGTACTTC.

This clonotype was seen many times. This CDR3 reads CASSYSFQGALTDTQYF. The CDR3 region has the DNA TGTGCCAGCAGTTACTCATTTCAGGGGGCCCTCACAGATACGCAGTATTTT. The V call is TRBV6-5, the J call TRBJ2-3; 8 bases are a match to TRBD1. CDR1 MNHEY and CDR2 SVGAGI come from the germline V gene. The V and J ends lost 0 bases and 2 bases, in that order; junction bases with no gene match: 7. This CDR3 is 17 amino acids long.

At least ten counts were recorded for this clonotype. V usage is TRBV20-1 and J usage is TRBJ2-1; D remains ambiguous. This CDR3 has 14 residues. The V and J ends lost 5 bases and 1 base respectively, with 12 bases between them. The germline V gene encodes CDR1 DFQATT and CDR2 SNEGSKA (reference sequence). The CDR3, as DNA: TGCAGTGCTCCCACGTCCTTTTCCTACAATGAGCAGTTCTTC. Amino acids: CSAPTSFSYNEQFF.

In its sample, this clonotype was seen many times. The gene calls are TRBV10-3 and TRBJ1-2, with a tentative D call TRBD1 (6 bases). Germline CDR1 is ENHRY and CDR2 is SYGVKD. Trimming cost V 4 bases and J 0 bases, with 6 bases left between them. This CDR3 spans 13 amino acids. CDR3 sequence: CAISGQANYGYTF. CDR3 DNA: TGTGCCATCAGTGGACAGGCTAACTATGGCTACACCTTC.

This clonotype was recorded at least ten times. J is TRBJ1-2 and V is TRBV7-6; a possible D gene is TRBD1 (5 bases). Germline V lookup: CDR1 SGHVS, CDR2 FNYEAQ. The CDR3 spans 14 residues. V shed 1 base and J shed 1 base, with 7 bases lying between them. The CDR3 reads CASSLDGGNYGYTF. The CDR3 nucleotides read TGTGCCAGCAGCTTAGACGGGGGTAACTATGGCTACACCTTC.

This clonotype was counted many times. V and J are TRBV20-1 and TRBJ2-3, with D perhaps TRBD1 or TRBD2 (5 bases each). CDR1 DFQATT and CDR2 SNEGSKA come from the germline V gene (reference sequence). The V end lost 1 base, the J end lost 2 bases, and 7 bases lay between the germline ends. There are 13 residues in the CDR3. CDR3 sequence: CSARGGPTDTQYF. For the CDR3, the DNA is TGCAGTGCTAGAGGGGGACCCACAGATACGCAGTATTTT.

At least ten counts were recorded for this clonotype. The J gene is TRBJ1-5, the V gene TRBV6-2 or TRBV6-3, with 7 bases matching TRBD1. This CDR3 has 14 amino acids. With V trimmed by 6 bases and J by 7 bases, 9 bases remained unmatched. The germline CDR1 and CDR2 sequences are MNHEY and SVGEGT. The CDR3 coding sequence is TGTGCCAGCAGACCCCGGGACAGAGGACAGCCCCAGCATTTT. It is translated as CASRPRDRGQPQHF.

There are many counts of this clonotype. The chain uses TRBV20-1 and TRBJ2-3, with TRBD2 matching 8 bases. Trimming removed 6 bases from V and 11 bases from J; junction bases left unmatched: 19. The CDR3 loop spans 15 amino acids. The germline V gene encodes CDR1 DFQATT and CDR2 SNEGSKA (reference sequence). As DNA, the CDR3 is TGCAGTGCCCCCTCGTCGCTCCGGGGGGGCGGTTTGCAGTATTTT. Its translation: CSAPSSLRGGGLQYF.

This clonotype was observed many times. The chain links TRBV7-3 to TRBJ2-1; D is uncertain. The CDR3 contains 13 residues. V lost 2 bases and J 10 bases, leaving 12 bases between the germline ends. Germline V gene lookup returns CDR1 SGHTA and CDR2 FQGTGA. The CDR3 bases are TGTGCCAGCAGCTTATTCGCAGGAAACGAGCAGTTCTTC. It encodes CASSLFAGNEQFF.

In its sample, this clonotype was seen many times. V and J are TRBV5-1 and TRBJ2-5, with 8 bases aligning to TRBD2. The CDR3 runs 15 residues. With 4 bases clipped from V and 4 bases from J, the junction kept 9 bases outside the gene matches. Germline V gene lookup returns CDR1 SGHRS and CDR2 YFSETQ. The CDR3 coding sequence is TGCGCCAGCAGCCCCCCGGTAGCGGGGACAGAGACCCAGTACTTC. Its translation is CASSPPVAGTETQYF.

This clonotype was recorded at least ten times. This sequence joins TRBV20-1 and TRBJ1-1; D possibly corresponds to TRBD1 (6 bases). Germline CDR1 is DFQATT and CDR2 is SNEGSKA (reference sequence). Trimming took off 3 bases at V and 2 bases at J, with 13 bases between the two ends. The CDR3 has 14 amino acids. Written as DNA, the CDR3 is TGCAGTGCTAGGCCGCGGACAGCAAACACTGAAGCTTTCTTT. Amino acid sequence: CSARPRTANTEAFF.

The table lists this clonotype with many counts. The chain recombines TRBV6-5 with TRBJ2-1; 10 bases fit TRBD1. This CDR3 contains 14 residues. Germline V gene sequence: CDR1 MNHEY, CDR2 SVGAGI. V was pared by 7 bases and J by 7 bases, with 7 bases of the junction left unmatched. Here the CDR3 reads CASNSGQGNNEQFF. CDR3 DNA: TGTGCCAGCAACTCGGGACAGGGGAATAATGAGCAGTTCTTC.

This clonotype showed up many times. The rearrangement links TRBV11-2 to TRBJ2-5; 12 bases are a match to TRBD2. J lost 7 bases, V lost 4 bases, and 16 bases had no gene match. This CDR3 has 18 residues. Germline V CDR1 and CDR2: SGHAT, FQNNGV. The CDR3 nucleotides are TGTGCCAGCAGCTCCCAGTACTTACTAGCGGGGGGAGAAGGGACCCAGTACTTC. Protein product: CASSSQYLLAGGEGTQYF.

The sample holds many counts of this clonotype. CDR3 region: CAISVAGGSPGDEKLFF. The CDR3 coding sequence is TGTGCCATCAGTGTGGCAGGGGGCTCACCTGGGGATGAAAAACTGTTTTTT. The rearrangement links TRBV10-3 to TRBJ1-4, with TRBD1 matching over 8 bases. The CDR3 runs to 17 residues. The germline V gene encodes CDR1 ENHRY and CDR2 SYGVKD. V gave up 4 bases and J gave up 6 bases; unmatched junction bases: 13.

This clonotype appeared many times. For the CDR3, the DNA is TGTGCCAGCAGTTTCGGGAAGACTTATAGCAATCAGCCCCAGCATTTT. Its translation is CASSFGKTYSNQPQHF. The chain has TRBV12-3 or TRBV12-4 and TRBJ1-5; the D is unclear. This CDR3 spans 16 amino acids. V was trimmed by 3 bases and J by 0 bases, leaving 12 bases between them.

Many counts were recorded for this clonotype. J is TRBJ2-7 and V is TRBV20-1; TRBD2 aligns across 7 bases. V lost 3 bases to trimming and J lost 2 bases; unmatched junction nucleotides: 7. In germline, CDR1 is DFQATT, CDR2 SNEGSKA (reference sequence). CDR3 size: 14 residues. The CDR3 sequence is CSASTIRGAYEQYF. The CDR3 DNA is TGCAGTGCTAGTACGATACGGGGGGCCTACGAGCAGTACTTC.

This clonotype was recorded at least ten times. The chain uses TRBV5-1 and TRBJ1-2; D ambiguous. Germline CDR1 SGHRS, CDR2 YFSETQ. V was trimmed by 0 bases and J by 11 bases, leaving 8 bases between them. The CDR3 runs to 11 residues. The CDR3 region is CASSLEAVYTF. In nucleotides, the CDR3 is TGCGCCAGCAGCTTGGAAGCTGTGTACACCTTC.

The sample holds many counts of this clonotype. The CDR3 loop reads CASSLEGPLRGYTF. For the CDR3, the DNA is TGCGCCAGCAGCTTGGAAGGACCGCTTAGGGGCTACACCTTC. The chain has TRBV5-1 and TRBJ1-2; D is uncertain. V dropped 0 bases and J dropped 8 bases, with 14 bases sitting between them. The V gene's germline CDR1 is SGHRS and CDR2 YFSETQ. The CDR3 length is 14 residues.

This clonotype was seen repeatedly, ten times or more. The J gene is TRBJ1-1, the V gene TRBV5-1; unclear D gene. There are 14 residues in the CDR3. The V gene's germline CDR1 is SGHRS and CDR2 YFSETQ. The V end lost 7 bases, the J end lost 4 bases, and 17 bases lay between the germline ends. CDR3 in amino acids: CASYQTRSGTEAFF. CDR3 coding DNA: TGCGCCAGCTACCAAACCAGGAGTGGCACTGAAGCTTTCTTT.

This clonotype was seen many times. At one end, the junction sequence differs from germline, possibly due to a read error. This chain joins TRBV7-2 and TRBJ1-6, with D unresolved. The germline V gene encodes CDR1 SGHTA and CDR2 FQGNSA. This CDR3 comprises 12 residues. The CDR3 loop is CASSLTNSPLNF. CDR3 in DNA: TGTGCCAGCAGCTTAACTAATTCACCCCTCAACTTT.

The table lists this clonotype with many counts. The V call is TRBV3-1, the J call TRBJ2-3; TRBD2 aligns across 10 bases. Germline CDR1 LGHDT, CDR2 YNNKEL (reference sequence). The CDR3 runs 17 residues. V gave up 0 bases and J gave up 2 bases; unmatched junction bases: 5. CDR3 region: CASSQDLAGGPTDTQYF. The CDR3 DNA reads TGTGCCAGCAGCCAAGATTTAGCGGGGGGTCCCACAGATACGCAGTATTTT.

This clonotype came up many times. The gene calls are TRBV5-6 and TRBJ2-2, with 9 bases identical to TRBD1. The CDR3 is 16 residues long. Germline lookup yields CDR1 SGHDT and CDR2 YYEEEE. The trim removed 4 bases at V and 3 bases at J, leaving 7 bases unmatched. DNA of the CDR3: TGTGCCAGCAGCCGGATACAGGGGGCGGACACCGGGGAGCTGTTTTTT. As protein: CASSRIQGADTGELFF.

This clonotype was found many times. CDR3 in amino acids: CASSSGPGNTIYF. CDR3 sequence (DNA): TGTGCCAGCAGCTCCGGACCTGGAAACACCATATATTTT. The chain couples TRBV5-6 to TRBJ1-3; D not resolved. Germline values: CDR1 SGHDT, CDR2 YYEEEE. Trimming removed 3 bases at V and 2 bases at J, with 6 bases between. CDR3 length: 13 amino acids.

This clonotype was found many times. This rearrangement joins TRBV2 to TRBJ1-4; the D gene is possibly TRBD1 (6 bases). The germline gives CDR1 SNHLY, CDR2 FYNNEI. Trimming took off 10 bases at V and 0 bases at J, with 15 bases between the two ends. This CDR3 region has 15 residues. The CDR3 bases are TGTGCCACCGGAGGGACACTCGCAACTAATGAAAAACTGTTTTTT. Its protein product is CATGGTLATNEKLFF.

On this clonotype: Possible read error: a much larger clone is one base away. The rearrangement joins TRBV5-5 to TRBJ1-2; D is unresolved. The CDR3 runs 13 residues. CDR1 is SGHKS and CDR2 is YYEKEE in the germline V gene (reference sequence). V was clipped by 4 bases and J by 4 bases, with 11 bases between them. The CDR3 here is CASSRGKSYGYTF. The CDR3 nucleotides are TGTGCCAGCAGCCGTGGAAAGAGCTATGGCTACACCTTC. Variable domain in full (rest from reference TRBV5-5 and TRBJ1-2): DAGVTQSPTHLIKTRGQQVTLRCSPISGHKSVSWYQQVLGQGPQFIFQYYEKEERGRGNFPDRFSARQFPNYSSELNVNALLLGDSALYLCASSRGKSYGYTFGSGTRLTVV.

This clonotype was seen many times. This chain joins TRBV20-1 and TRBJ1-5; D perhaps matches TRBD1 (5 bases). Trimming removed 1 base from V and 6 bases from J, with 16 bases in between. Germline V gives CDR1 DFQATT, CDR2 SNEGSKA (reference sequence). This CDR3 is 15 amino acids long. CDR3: CSARAPGGGSQPQHF. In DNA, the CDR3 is TGCAGTGCTAGAGCCCCGGGGGGAGGGAGTCAGCCCCAGCATTTT.

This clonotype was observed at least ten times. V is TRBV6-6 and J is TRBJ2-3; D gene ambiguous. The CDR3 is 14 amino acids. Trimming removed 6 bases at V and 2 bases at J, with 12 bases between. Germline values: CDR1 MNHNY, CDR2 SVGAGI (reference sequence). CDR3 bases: TGTGCCAGCAGACCCACCACTTTCACAGATACGCAGTATTTT. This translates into CASRPTTFTDTQYF.

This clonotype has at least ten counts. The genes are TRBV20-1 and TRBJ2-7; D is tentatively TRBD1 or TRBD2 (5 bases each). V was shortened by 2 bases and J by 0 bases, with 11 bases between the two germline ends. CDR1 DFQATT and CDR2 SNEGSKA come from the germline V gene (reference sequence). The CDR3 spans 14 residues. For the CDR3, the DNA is TGCAGTGCTAGATTTGAGGGGAACTCCTACGAGCAGTACTTC. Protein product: CSARFEGNSYEQYF.

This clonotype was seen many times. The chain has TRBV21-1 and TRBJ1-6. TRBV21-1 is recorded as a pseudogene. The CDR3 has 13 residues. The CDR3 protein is CASSKAQDSPLNF. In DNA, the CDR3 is TGTGCCAGCAGCAAAGCCCAGGATTCACCCCTCAACTTT.

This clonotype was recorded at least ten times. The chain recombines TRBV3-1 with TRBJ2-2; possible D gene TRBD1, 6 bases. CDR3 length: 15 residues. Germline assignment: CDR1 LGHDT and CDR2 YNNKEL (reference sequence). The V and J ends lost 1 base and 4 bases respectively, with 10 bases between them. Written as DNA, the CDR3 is TGTGCCAGCAGCCAAGTATCAGGGGTCACCGGGGAGCTGTTTTTT. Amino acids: CASSQVSGVTGELFF.